One sample yielded the 8 T cell receptor beta chains listed below, sequenced in a study of shared clonotypes between healthy human individuals. Some clones are missing from TCRdb's copy, which holds only in-frame ones; the method was immunoSEQ multiplex PCR. Here the sample spans about 1 million clones, 65% to 80% being singletons. The sample consisted of memory CD4+ T cells sorted from blood. Subset specified: CD45RA-negative fraction. Receptors were obtained from a man aged 18 to 29 in good health.

Many counts were recorded for this clone. V gene TRBV6-5 combines with J gene TRBJ1-1; tentatively, D is TRBD1 (6 bases). Germline V CDR1 and CDR2: MNHEY, SVGAGI. Trimming cost V 6 bases and J 5 bases, with 10 bases left between them. The CDR3 runs 12 residues. CDR3 region: CASSLRGTEAFF. The CDR3 DNA reads TGTGCCAGCAGCCTCAGGGGTACTGAAGCTTTCTTT.

The genes are TRBV5-1 and TRBJ2-5, with a weak D call TRBD2 (5 bases). The germline gives CDR1 SGHRS, CDR2 YFSETQ. The CDR3 extends over 17 amino acids. The V gene lost 7 bases and the J gene lost 1 base, with 23 bases spanning the gap. Here the CDR3 reads CASPKRIHGLSQETQYF. DNA of the CDR3: TGCGCCAGCCCTAAACGAATCCACGGACTGTCCCAAGAGACCCAGTACTTC.

This clone was seen just once. Other DNA sequences from this sample encode an identical CDR3 as well. The genes are TRBV28 and TRBJ2-3; D gene unclear. Germline CDR1 is MDHEN and CDR2 is SYDVKM. Between the trimmed V and J ends, which lost 5 bases and 2 bases, there was a span of 5 bases. This CDR3 region has 12 residues. The DNA of the CDR3 is TGTGCCAGCAGTCCCTCCACAGATACGCAGTATTTT. As protein: CASSPSTDTQYF.

The V and J genes are TRBV6-5 and TRBJ2-1; D gene unclear. The germline V and J ends were trimmed by 6 bases and 8 bases, with 14 bases remaining between them. Germline V gene data show CDR1 as MNHEY and CDR2 as SVGAGI. This CDR3 has 13 residues. The CDR3 DNA is TGTGCCAGCAGGTCCTTGAGTGCCCATGAGCAGTTCTTC. Translation: CASRSLSAHEQFF.

Worth noting for this clone: Distinct nucleotide sequences in the sample also encode this CDR3. The chain joins TRBV5-1 to TRBJ2-1; 7 positions agree with TRBD1. The V and J ends lost 5 bases and 3 bases, in that order; junction bases with no gene match: 5. Germline loops: CDR1 SGHRS, CDR2 YFSETQ. This CDR3 spans 14 amino acids. CDR3 DNA: TGCGCCAGCAGTAGACAGGGTGACTACAATGAGCAGTTCTTC. Protein: CASSRQGDYNEQFF.

The chain is built from TRBV27 and TRBJ1-4; 8 nucleotides match TRBD1. The CDR3 totals 16 residues. J was trimmed by 3 bases and V by 6 bases; bases with no gene match: 9. CDR1 and CDR2 from the germline V gene are MNHEY and SMNVEV (reference sequence). The CDR3 reads CASSHDRGQANEKLFF. As DNA, the CDR3 is TGTGCCAGCAGCCATGACAGGGGACAAGCTAATGAAAAACTGTTTTTT.

V usage is TRBV19 and J usage is TRBJ2-1, with TRBD1 matching 11 bases. The CDR3 length is 15 residues. Germline V gives CDR1 LNHDA, CDR2 SQIVND (reference sequence). Trimming took 4 bases from V and 8 from J; bases not matched to a gene: 7. The CDR3 DNA reads as TGTGCCAGTAGTAGAGGACAGGGGGCTAGGGATGAGCAGTTCTTC. As protein: CASSRGQGARDEQFF.

V and J are TRBV5-1 and TRBJ2-5; TRBD1 matches 7 bases. From germline, CDR1 is SGHRS and CDR2 YFSETQ. The CDR3 contains 14 residues. After removal of 4 bases from V and 3 bases from J, the junction contained 6 bases not matched to a gene. The CDR3 region has the DNA TGCGCCAGCAGCACCGGGACAGACAAAGAGACCCAGTACTTC. Translation: CASSTGTDKETQYF.